This TCR beta chain originates from a study of shared clonotypes between healthy human individuals. About the study: Sampling drew on donors who were a couple of women and three men aged 18 to 49.

The CDR3 extends over 14 amino acids. V lost 5 bases to trimming and J lost 2 bases, with 13 bases between them. Germline V CDR1 and CDR2: LGHNT, FRNRAP. TCRdb keeps only in-frame clones here, not all; method: immunoSEQ multiplex PCR. The table has about a million clones, roughly 80% seen once. Findings and caveats of the study: Sharing of clonotypes among donors was expected to vary with sequencing depth.

Concerning this clone itself: The antigen is undetermined.

The chain employs TRBV12-5 and TRBJ2-7; D is unclear. Sequencing was carried out using memory CD4+ T cells sorted from blood. The subset was: CD45RA-negative fraction. This sequence was found in a man in his late teens or twenties in good health. CDR3 region: CASGPRTAPYEQYF. The CDR3 nucleotides are TGTGCTAGTGGTCCACGGACCGCGCCCTACGAGCAGTACTTC.